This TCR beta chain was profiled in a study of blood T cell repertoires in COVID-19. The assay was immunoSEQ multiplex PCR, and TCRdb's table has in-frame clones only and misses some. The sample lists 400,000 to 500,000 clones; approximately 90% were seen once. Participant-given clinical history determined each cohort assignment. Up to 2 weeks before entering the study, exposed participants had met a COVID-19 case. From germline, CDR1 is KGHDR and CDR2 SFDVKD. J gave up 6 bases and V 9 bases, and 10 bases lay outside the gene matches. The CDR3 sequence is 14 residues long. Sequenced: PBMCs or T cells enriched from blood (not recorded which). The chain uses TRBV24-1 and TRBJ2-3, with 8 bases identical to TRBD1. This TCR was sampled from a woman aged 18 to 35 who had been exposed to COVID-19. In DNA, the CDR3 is TGTGCCACCGCCGGGACAGGAGCTCTTGATACGCAGTATTTT. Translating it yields CATAGTGALDTQYF.